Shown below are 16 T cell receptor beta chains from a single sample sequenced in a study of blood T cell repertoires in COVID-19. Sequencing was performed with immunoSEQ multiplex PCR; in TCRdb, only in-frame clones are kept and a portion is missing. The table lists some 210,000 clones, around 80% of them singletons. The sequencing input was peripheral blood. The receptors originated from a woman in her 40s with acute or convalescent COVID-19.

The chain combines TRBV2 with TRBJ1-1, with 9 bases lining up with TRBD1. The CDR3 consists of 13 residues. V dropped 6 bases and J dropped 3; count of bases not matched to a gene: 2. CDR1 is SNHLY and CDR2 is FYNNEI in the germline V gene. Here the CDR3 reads CASRRQGDTEAFF. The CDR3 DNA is TGTGCCAGCAGGAGACAGGGGGACACTGAAGCTTTCTTT.

CDR3 sequence reads: CASSPRIGAASNQPQHF. In nucleotides, the CDR3 is TGTGCCAGCAGCCCCAGAATAGGGGCCGCTTCCAATCAGCCCCAGCATTTT. The chain uses TRBV5-5 and TRBJ1-5; tentative D call: TRBD1 (5 bases). Germline CDR1 and CDR2: SGHKS and YYEKEE (reference sequence). Trimming took 4 bases from V and 3 from J, leaving 20 bases between them. This CDR3 comprises 17 residues.

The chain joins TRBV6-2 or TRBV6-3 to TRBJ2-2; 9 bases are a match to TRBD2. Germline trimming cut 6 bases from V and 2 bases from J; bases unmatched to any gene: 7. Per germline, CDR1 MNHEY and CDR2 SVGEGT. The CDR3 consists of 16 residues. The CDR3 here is CASSLVTSGNTGELFF. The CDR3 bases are TGTGCCAGCAGCTTGGTGACTAGCGGAAACACCGGGGAGCTGTTTTTT.

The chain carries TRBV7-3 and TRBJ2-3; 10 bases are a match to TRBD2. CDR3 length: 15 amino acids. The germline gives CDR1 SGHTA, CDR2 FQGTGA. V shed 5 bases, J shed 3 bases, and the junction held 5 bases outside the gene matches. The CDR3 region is CASSASGGATDTQYF. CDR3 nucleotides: TGTGCCAGCAGCGCAAGCGGGGGGGCAACAGATACGCAGTATTTT.

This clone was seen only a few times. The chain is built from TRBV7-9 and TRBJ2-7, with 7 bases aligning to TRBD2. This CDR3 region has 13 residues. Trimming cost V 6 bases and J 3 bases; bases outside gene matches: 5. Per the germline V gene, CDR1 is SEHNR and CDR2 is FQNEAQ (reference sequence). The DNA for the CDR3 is TGTGCCAGCAGTCACGCGGGAGACTACGAGCAGTACTTC. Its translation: CASSHAGDYEQYF.

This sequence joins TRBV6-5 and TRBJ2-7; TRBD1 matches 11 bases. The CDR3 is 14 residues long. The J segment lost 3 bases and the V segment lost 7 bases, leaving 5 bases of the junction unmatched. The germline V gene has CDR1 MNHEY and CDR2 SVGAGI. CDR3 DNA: TGTGCCAGCAAGTTAGGGACAGGGGGCTACGAGCAGTACTTC. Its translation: CASKLGTGGYEQYF.

As DNA, the CDR3 is TGCGCCAGCAGCTTGGGTGGACTAGCGGGGGACGATACGCAGTATTTT. The encoded protein is CASSLGGLAGDDTQYF. The V call is TRBV5-1, the J call TRBJ2-3; 13 nucleotides line up with TRBD2. The CDR3 totals 16 residues. Germline V gene lookup returns CDR1 SGHRS and CDR2 YFSETQ. Unmatched junction bases numbered 4, after V lost 0 bases and J lost 6 bases.

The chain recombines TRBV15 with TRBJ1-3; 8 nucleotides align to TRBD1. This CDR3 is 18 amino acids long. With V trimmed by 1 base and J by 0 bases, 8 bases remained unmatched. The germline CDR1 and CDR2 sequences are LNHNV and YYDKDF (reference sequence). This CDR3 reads CATSRGTVGQGSGNTIYF. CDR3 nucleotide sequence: TGTGCCACCAGCAGAGGGACCGTTGGACAGGGCTCTGGAAACACCATATATTTT.

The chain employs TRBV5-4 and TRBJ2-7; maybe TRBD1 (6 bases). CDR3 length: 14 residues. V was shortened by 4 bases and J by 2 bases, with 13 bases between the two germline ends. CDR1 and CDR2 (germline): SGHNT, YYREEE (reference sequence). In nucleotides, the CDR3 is TGTGCCAGCAGCCACCAGGGGTCTACCTACGAGCAGTACTTC. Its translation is CASSHQGSTYEQYF.

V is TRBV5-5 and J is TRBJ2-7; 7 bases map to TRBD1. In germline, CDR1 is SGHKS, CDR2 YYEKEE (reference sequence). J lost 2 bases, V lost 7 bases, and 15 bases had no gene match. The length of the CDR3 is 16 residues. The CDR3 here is CASDTLPGTATYEQYF. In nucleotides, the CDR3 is TGTGCCAGCGACACCCTTCCCGGGACAGCCACCTACGAGCAGTACTTC.

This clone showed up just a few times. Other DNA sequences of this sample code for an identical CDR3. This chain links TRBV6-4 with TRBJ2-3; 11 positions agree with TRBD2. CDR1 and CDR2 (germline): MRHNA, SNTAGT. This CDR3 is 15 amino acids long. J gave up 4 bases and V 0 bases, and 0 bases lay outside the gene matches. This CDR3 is CASSDSSGGADTQYF. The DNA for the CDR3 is TGTGCCAGCAGTGACTCTAGCGGGGGGGCAGATACGCAGTATTTT.

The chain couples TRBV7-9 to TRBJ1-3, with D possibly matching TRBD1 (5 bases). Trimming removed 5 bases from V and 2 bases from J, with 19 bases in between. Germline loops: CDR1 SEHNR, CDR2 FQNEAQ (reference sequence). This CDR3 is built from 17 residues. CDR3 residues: CASSPIGGAGTGNTIYF. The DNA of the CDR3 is TGTGCCAGCAGCCCCATCGGGGGAGCAGGTACTGGAAACACCATATATTTT.

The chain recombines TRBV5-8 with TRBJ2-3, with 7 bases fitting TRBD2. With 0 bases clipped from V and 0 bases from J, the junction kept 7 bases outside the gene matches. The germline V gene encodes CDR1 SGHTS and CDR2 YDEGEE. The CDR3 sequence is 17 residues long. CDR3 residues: CASSLGLADISTDTQYF. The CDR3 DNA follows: TGTGCCAGCAGCTTGGGGCTAGCGGATATAAGCACAGATACGCAGTATTTT.

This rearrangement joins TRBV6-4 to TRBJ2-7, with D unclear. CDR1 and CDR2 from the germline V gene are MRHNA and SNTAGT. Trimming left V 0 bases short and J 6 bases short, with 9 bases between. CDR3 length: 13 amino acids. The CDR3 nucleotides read TGTGCCAGCAGTGACTCCCCTAGTGCCGAGCAGTACTTC. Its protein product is CASSDSPSAEQYF.

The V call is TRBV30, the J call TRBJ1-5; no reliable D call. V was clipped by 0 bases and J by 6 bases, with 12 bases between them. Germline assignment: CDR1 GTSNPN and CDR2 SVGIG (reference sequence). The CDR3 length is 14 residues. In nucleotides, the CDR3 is TGTGCCTGGAGTGTGGGCCCAGGTACTCAGCCCCAGCATTTT. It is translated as CAWSVGPGTQPQHF.

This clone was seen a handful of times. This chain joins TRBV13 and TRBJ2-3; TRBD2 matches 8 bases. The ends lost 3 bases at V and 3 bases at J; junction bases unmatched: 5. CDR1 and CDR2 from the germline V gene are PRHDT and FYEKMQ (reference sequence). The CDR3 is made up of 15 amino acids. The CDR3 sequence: CASSLRTSTTDTQYF. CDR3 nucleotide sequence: TGTGCCAGCAGCTTGCGGACTAGCACGACAGATACGCAGTATTTT.